This TCR beta chain appears in the sequencing data of a study of OX40 agonist ivuxolimab in advanced cancers. Assay: immunoSEQ multiplex PCR; the TCRdb copy retains only in-frame clones and omits some. Here the sample spans some 98,000 clones, around nine tenths being singletons. Trimming took 3 bases from V and 11 from J, leaving 17 bases between them. This CDR3 is 13 amino acids long. The germline V gene encodes CDR1 SGHRS and CDR2 YFSETQ. Whole-study results and caveats: Fewer expanded clones were found on average in CD4+ than in CD8+ T cells.

With respect to this clone: Its antigen is as yet unknown.

The sequence was collected from an adult with an advanced solid tumor such as melanoma, head and neck, liver or kidney cancer. The sequenced sample was CD4+ or CD8+ T cells sorted from blood, obtained in a trial of the OX40 agonist ivuxolimab. This chain links TRBV5-1 with TRBJ1-1; D call uncertain. The CDR3 nucleotides are TGCGCCAGCAGCTCCGGCAGTCATTCGGCGGCTTTCTTT. Its translation: CASSSGSHSAAFF.